This is a list of T cell receptor beta chains from one sample in a study of post-analysis software for immune sequencing data. Using its own MiXCR run on the PCR reads, TCRdb lists one record per CDR3 protein. This table has 150,000 to 200,000 distinct CDR3 sequences, 30% appearing once. Material: blood. Source of these receptors: a girl aged 10 to 17 with multiple sclerosis. Both conserved end residues are part of each CDR3. Fields, in order: clone size, J gene, V gene, D gene, CDR3 protein, CDR3 DNA. A D gene is named only where the DNA matches it firmly. A row's size may be missing; if present it is once, few, many or a size class.

many,TRBJ2-7,TRBV29-1,-,CSVQTEQYF,TGCAGCGTCCAGACCGAGCAGTACTTC
few,TRBJ2-7,TRBV7-6,TRBD2,CASSLIAGRDEQYF,TGTGCCAGCAGCTTAATAGCGGGAAGGGACGAGCAGTACTTC
many,TRBJ2-1,TRBV20-1,-,CSALDSAGSNNEQFF,TGCAGTGCTCTAGACAGTGCGGGCTCCAATAATGAGCAGTTCTTC
few,TRBJ1-3,TRBV20-1,TRBD1,CSANAGTGGNTIYF,TGCAGTGCAAACGCCGGGACAGGGGGAAACACCATATATTTT
many,TRBJ2-5,TRBV5-6,-,CASSLAGGYQETQYF,TGTGCCAGCAGCTTGGCCGGTGGGTACCAAGAGACCCAGTACTTC
-,TRBJ1-1,TRBV4-2,-,CASSQAIRDTEAFF,TGTGCCAGCAGCCAAGCTATCAGGGACACTGAAGCTTTCTTT
-,TRBJ1-5,TRBV19,-,CASSINRNQPQHF,TGTGCCAGTAGTATTAATAGAAATCAGCCCCAGCATTTT
many,TRBJ2-1,TRBV18,TRBD2,CASSPLTSGTGNEQFF,TGTGCCAGCTCACCATTGACTAGCGGGACCGGAAATGAGCAGTTCTTC
few,TRBJ2-3,TRBV6-4,TRBD2,CVSSVVGASGADTQYF,TGTGTCAGCAGTGTGGTAGGGGCTAGCGGAGCGGATACGCAGTATTTT
many,TRBJ2-1,TRBV5-1,TRBD2,CASSPAGAGNEQFF,TGCGCCAGCAGCCCAGCGGGAGCGGGCAATGAGCAGTTCTTC
few,TRBJ1-1,TRBV2,TRBD1,CASRTGTASNTEAFF,TGTGCCAGCAGGACCGGGACAGCTTCAAACACTGAAGCTTTCTTT
many,TRBJ2-3,TRBV9,TRBD2,CASSVQLAGLTDTQYF,TGTGCCAGCAGCGTACAACTAGCGGGCCTCACAGATACGCAGTATTTT
few,TRBJ1-1,TRBV18,TRBD1,CASSPTQGYEAFF,TGTGCCAGCTCACCGACACAGGGGTATGAAGCTTTCTTT
many,TRBJ2-1,TRBV29-1,-,CSVEVRANPPDEQFF,TGCAGCGTTGAGGTACGCGCTAACCCTCCGGATGAGCAGTTCTTC
-,TRBJ1-5,TRBV27,-,CASSFQARSNQPQHF,TGTGCCAGCAGTTTTCAGGCGAGGAGCAATCAGCCCCAGCATTTT
many,TRBJ2-6,TRBV5-1,TRBD1,CASSFETGGAPGANVLTF,TGCGCCAGCAGCTTCGAAACAGGGGGCGCGCCTGGGGCCAACGTCCTGACTTTC
many,TRBJ1-1,TRBV29-1,TRBD1,CSVDTDRVEAFF,TGCAGCGTTGATACCGACAGGGTTGAAGCTTTCTTT
-,TRBJ2-1,TRBV6-6,-,CASSYFYNNEQFF,TGTGCCAGCAGTTACTTCTACAACAATGAGCAGTTCTTC
many,TRBJ1-2,TRBV12-3/TRBV12-4,TRBD1,CASSYRGGGYTF,TGTGCCAGCAGTTACAGGGGTGGAGGCTACACCTTC
many,TRBJ2-1,TRBV7-7,TRBD2,CASSSGLGGYNEQFF,TGTGCCAGCAGCTCCGGACTAGGCGGGTACAATGAGCAGTTCTTC
medium-sized,TRBJ2-1,TRBV7-9,-,CTSSYSTSGVGQFF,TGTACCAGCAGCTACTCTACGTCAGGGGTCGGACAGTTCTTC
many,TRBJ2-7,TRBV7-2,TRBD1,CASSSGDRSYEQYF,TGTGCCAGCAGCTCGGGGGACAGGTCCTACGAGCAGTACTTC
-,TRBJ2-7,TRBV27,TRBD2,CASSLGLALGEQYF,TGTGCCAGCAGCCTCGGACTAGCGCTGGGCGAGCAGTACTTC
many,TRBJ2-7,TRBV27,-,CASSLVSGSYEQYF,TGTGCCAGCAGTTTGGTGAGCGGATCCTACGAGCAGTACTTC
many,TRBJ2-7,TRBV30,TRBD2,CAWSVLLAGAEQYF,TGTGCCTGGAGTGTATTACTAGCGGGAGCCGAGCAGTACTTC
-,TRBJ2-5,TRBV5-1,-,CASSLEGGGETQYF,TGCGCCAGCAGCTTGGAAGGGGGAGGAGAGACCCAGTACTTC
many,TRBJ1-2,TRBV6-1,-,CASWDTTNYGYTF,TGTGCCAGCTGGGACACCACTAACTATGGCTACACCTTC
-,TRBJ2-7,TRBV29-1,-,CSVEGALSRPYEQYF,TGCAGCGTTGAAGGAGCACTTTCACGTCCCTACGAGCAGTACTTC
-,TRBJ1-5,TRBV10-1,-,CASSNAPNQPQHF,TGCGCCAGCAGTAACGCGCCGAATCAGCCCCAGCATTTT
many,TRBJ1-2,TRBV20-1,-,CSAIRLYLNYGYTF,TGCAGTGCTATCAGACTCTACCTTAACTATGGCTACACCTTC
-,TRBJ2-3,TRBV28,-,CASSFRSMGVQYF,TGTGCCAGCAGTTTCCGGAGCATGGGGGTACAGTATTTT
-,TRBJ2-5,TRBV2,TRBD1,CASGRGLGETQYF,TGTGCCAGCGGAAGGGGGCTGGGGGAGACCCAGTACTTC
-,TRBJ1-5,TRBV27,-,CASSLQPYSNQPQHF,TGTGCCAGCAGTTTACAGCCTTATAGCAATCAGCCCCAGCATTTT